The TCR beta chain under discussion was sequenced for a study of T cells after somatic rescue of genetic block. The CDR3 runs to 13 residues. V was trimmed by 8 bases and J by 6 bases, leaving 16 bases between them. Germline values: CDR1 MGHDK, CDR2 SYGVNS. Sequencing was performed with immunoSEQ multiplex PCR; in TCRdb, only in-frame clones are kept and a portion is missing. This sample yields some 70,000 clones, of which approximately 90% are seen a single time; around 2.8% belongs to the top ten. The sequencing input was peripheral blood mononuclear cells (PBMCs). The sequence was collected from a young man. The chain links TRBV25-1 to TRBJ1-1, with D uncertain. The CDR3 DNA reads as TGTGCCAGCTCAATCCAAGGTTTATCTGAAGCTTTCTTT. It specifies CASSIQGLSEAFF.